This TCR beta chain was sequenced for a study of blood T cell repertoires in COVID-19. Authors' processing steps: Nucleated cell counts were estimated from reference gene primer amplification. The protocol was immunoSEQ multiplex PCR, while the TCRdb copy is restricted to in-frame clones and leaves out a portion. V, J and clone size derive from that table, while D and trimming were established from the DNA sequence. Of approximately 300,000 clones in the sample, roughly 90% were seen once. The sample comprised peripheral blood. The origin of this receptor is a woman aged 45-59 years with active or convalescent COVID-19.

In DNA form, the CDR3 reads TGTGCCAGCAGTGAACAGGTTCTTTTCACCTTC. Its translation is CASSEQVLFTF. The chain joins TRBV2 to TRBJ1-2; D remains unclear. CDR3 length: 11 amino acids. V lost 2 bases, J lost 13 bases, and 11 bases lay in between. Germline V gene sequence: CDR1 SNHLY, CDR2 FYNNEI.